The 24 T cell receptor beta chains below all came from one sample that was sequenced in a study of PD-1 blockade in classical Hodgkin lymphoma. Sequencing was performed with immunoSEQ multiplex PCR; in TCRdb, only in-frame clones are kept and a portion is missing. The sample has about 97,000 clones; around four fifths are singletons. All patients experienced relapse after autologous stem cell transplantation, and brentuximab vedotin exposure was variable. The material sequenced was peripheral blood mononuclear cells (PBMCs), taken at baseline. Receptors were obtained from a human donor with classical Hodgkin lymphoma.

This clone appeared a few times. The V gene is TRBV4-2, the J gene TRBJ1-2; D remains ambiguous. This CDR3 region has 15 residues. From germline, CDR1 is LGHNA and CDR2 YNFKEQ. V shed 1 base and J shed 1 base, with 10 bases lying between them. Here the CDR3 reads CASSQASTNNYGYTF. CDR3 nucleotides: TGTGCCAGCAGCCAAGCTAGCACTAATAACTATGGCTACACCTTC.

This clone was recorded at least ten times. The chain carries TRBV2 and TRBJ1-4; TRBD1 agrees at 10 bases. Germline CDR1 and CDR2: SNHLY and FYNNEI. The trim removed 4 bases at V and 8 bases at J, leaving 7 bases unmatched. This CDR3 is 15 amino acids long. The CDR3 nucleotides are TGTGCCAGCAGTGTGACAGGGGGCCGAGTAGAAAAACTGTTTTTT. Residues: CASSVTGGRVEKLFF.

The rearrangement joins TRBV4-2 to TRBJ2-7, with 9 bases matching TRBD2. Per germline, CDR1 LGHNA and CDR2 YNFKEQ. The CDR3 runs 17 residues. The junction had 8 bases not matched to a gene; V was cut back by 0 bases and J by 2 bases. The chain's CDR3 is CASSQEAGGQGTYEQYF. The DNA of the CDR3 is TGTGCCAGCAGCCAAGAAGCGGGGGGACAAGGTACCTACGAGCAGTACTTC.

The chain uses TRBV28 and TRBJ1-2; D remains ambiguous. The CDR3 totals 15 residues. Trimming took 5 bases from V and 4 from J, leaving 17 bases between them. Germline CDR1 is MDHEN and CDR2 is SYDVKM. CDR3 region: CASSLTPSAPYGYTF. The DNA for the CDR3 is TGTGCCAGCAGTCTTACACCATCCGCCCCCTATGGCTACACCTTC.

The rearrangement links TRBV19 to TRBJ1-1, with 9 positions matching TRBD1. Germline values: CDR1 LNHDA, CDR2 SQIVND (reference sequence). V gave up 4 bases and J gave up 4 bases; unmatched junction bases: 10. The length of the CDR3 is 16 residues. CDR3 region: CASSKGTGQGRTEAFF. In nucleotides, the CDR3 is TGTGCCAGTAGTAAAGGGACAGGACAGGGGCGCACTGAAGCTTTCTTT.

The chain employs TRBV2 and TRBJ1-5; possibly TRBD1 for D (5 bases). V lost 4 bases and J 2 bases, leaving 9 bases between the germline ends. Germline CDR1 reads SNHLY; CDR2 reads FYNNEI. This CDR3 comprises 14 residues. The CDR3 DNA sequence: TGTGCCAGCAGTGTGATGGGGGGCAATCAGCCCCAGCATTTT. Amino acids: CASSVMGGNQPQHF.

This clone was picked up one time. CDR3 residues: CASSGPRGLSVTGELFF. CDR3 nucleotides: TGTGCCAGCTCAGGACCTCGAGGTCTTTCTGTGACCGGGGAGCTGTTTTTT. J is TRBJ2-2 and V is TRBV18; no firm D call. Germline assignment: CDR1 KGHSH and CDR2 LQKENI. V lost 5 bases, J lost 5 bases, and 21 bases lay in between. CDR3 size: 17 residues. The variable domain in full, completed from reference TRBV18 and TRBJ2-2, reads NAGVMQNPRHLVRRRGQEARLRCSPMKGHSHVYWYRQLPEEGLKFMVYLQKENIIDESGMPKERFSAEFPKEGPSILRIQQVVRGDSAAYFCASSGPRGLSVTGELFFGEGSRLTVL.

This CDR3 is CASSQGISTAYYGYTF. The CDR3 nucleotides read TGCGCCAGCAGCCAAGGTATATCGACAGCTTACTATGGCTACACCTTC. The chain joins TRBV4-3 to TRBJ1-2, with D tentatively TRBD1 (5 bases). The CDR3 is 16 residues long. With 1 base removed from V and 3 bases from J, the gap between germline ends came to 15 bases. The germline CDR1 and CDR2 sequences are LGHNA and YSLEER.

This clone occurred once. The chain links TRBV7-9 to TRBJ2-7; 7 bases map to TRBD2. CDR1 and CDR2 from the germline V gene are SEHNR and FQNEAQ (reference sequence). The J segment lost 0 bases and the V segment lost 5 bases, leaving 19 bases of the junction unmatched. The CDR3 spans 19 residues. CDR3 DNA sequence: TGTGCCAGCAGCAGGGTCAGCGGGGCTAGCGGAGCGAGCTCCTACGAGCAGTACTTC. The encoded protein is CASSRVSGASGASSYEQYF. Based on the CDR3 plus reference TRBV7-9 and TRBJ2-7, the full variable domain is DTGVSQNPRHKITKRGQNVTFRCDPISEHNRLYWYRQTLGQGPEFLTYFQNEAQLEKSRLLSDRFSAERPKGSFSTLEIQRTEQGDSAMYLCASSRVSGASGASSYEQYFGPGTRLTVT.

The genes are TRBV14 and TRBJ2-6; weak D call: TRBD1 (5 bases). The V end was cut by 2 bases, the J end by 0 bases, with 17 bases between. Germline V gives CDR1 SGHDN, CDR2 FVKESK. This CDR3 is built from 19 residues. The CDR3 reads CASSQWFWGVVSGANVLTF. In DNA, the CDR3 is TGTGCCAGCAGCCAATGGTTCTGGGGCGTCGTCTCTGGGGCCAACGTCCTGACTTTC.

The rearrangement links TRBV21-1 to TRBJ2-1; the table's D call TRBD1 went unverified against the DNA. TRBV21-1 represents a pseudogene. CDR3 length equals 15 residues. CDR3 loop: CASSKVGQVYNEQFF. The CDR3 DNA follows: TGTGCCAGCAGCAAAGTGGGGCAGGTGTACAATGAGCAGTTCTTC.

The gene calls are TRBV5-1 and TRBJ2-1, with 7 bases aligning to TRBD2. J was trimmed by 4 bases and V by 0 bases; bases with no gene match: 7. CDR3 length: 16 amino acids. Germline assignment: CDR1 SGHRS and CDR2 YFSETQ. The CDR3 sequence: CASSLGGLSGYNEQFF. The CDR3 bases are TGCGCCAGCAGCTTGGGGGGACTAAGCGGGTACAATGAGCAGTTCTTC.

This clone was found once. This chain links TRBV2 with TRBJ2-3; D call uncertain. Germline V gene data show CDR1 as SNHLY and CDR2 as FYNNEI. V lost 6 bases to trimming and J lost 4 bases, with 14 bases between them. The CDR3 has 14 residues. CDR3 nucleotide sequence: TGTGCCAGCAGCCAGGACGGGCCACCAGATACGCAGTATTTT. Translated, it gives CASSQDGPPDTQYF.

This rearrangement joins TRBV13 to TRBJ1-4; 8 nucleotides align to TRBD1. Per germline, CDR1 PRHDT and CDR2 FYEKMQ (reference sequence). The CDR3 loop spans 15 amino acids. Trimming at V came to 5 bases and at J to 8 bases, leaving 10 bases not matched to a gene. The CDR3: CASSPRNRQGEKLFF. The CDR3 DNA is TGTGCCAGCAGCCCCAGGAATAGACAGGGGGAAAAACTGTTTTTT.

CDR3 bases: TGTGCCAGCAGTTACTCGAACAGGGGGCTCAGCTATGGCTACACCTTC. Translation: CASSYSNRGLSYGYTF. V is TRBV6-5 and J is TRBJ1-2, with 9 nucleotides matching TRBD1. CDR1 and CDR2 from the germline V gene are MNHEY and SVGAGI. V lost 0 bases, J lost 4 bases, and 6 bases stayed unmatched. This CDR3 is 16 amino acids long.

In its sample, this clone was seen many times. CDR3 bases: TGCGCCAGCAGCGGGACTGGGCCCACTCGCACAGATACGCAGTATTTT. This codes for CASSGTGPTRTDTQYF. The rearrangement joins TRBV4-1 to TRBJ2-3; weak D call: TRBD2 (6 bases). This CDR3 is 16 amino acids long. V dropped 5 bases and J dropped 1 base, with 16 bases sitting between them. Germline V gives CDR1 MGHRA, CDR2 YSYEKL.

This rearrangement joins TRBV30 to TRBJ2-3, with 9 bases matching TRBD2. V shed 0 bases, J shed 6 bases, and the junction held 7 bases outside the gene matches. The CDR3 loop spans 15 amino acids. Germline loops: CDR1 GTSNPN, CDR2 SVGIG (reference sequence). The CDR3 protein is CAWSVAGGPRDTQYF. For the CDR3, the DNA is TGTGCCTGGAGTGTGGCGGGAGGGCCTAGGGATACGCAGTATTTT.

The chain links TRBV6-6 to TRBJ2-3; D remains unclear. The V and J ends lost 6 bases and 0 bases respectively, with 16 bases between them. The CDR3 is made up of 16 amino acids. The germline gives CDR1 MNHNY, CDR2 SVGAGI (reference sequence). CDR3 DNA sequence: TGTGCCAGCAGCCACGGGCCAGACACTAGCACAGATACGCAGTATTTT. Its protein product is CASSHGPDTSTDTQYF.

The CDR3 sequence: CASKTGTVGTEAFF. The CDR3 DNA is TGTGCCAGTAAGACAGGGACGGTGGGCACTGAAGCTTTCTTT. The chain combines TRBV19 with TRBJ1-1, with 7 bases identical to TRBD1. The CDR3 has 14 amino acids. The junction had 9 bases not matched to a gene; V was cut back by 7 bases and J by 4 bases. The germline V gene has CDR1 LNHDA and CDR2 SQIVND (reference sequence).

CDR3 DNA: TGTGCCAGCAGCCCCCCGGGGGGCTGGGAAGGCTACACCTTC. Translation gives CASSPPGGWEGYTF. This chain uses TRBV7-3 with TRBJ1-2; D perhaps matches TRBD1 (6 bases). Germline V gene lookup returns CDR1 SGHTA and CDR2 FQGTGA. The CDR3 has 14 residues. V lost 5 bases and J lost 8, with 18 bases in between.

The chain combines TRBV9 with TRBJ2-3, with 7 bases matching TRBD2. The V gene's germline CDR1 is SGDLS and CDR2 YYNGEE. CDR3 length equals 14 residues. Trimming cost V 4 bases and J 4 bases; bases outside gene matches: 6. Written as DNA, the CDR3 is TGTGCCAGCAGCCGAGCGGGAATGGCAGATACGCAGTATTTT. It specifies CASSRAGMADTQYF. The whole variable domain, filled in from reference TRBV9 and TRBJ2-3, reads DSGVTQTPKHLITATGQRVTLRCSPRSGDLSVYWYQQSLDQGLQFLIQYYNGEERAKGNILERFSAQQFPDLHSELNLSSLELGDSALYFCASSRAGMADTQYFGPGTRLTVL.

This sequence joins TRBV25-1 and TRBJ2-5, with D unclear. V dropped 1 base and J dropped 0 bases, with 6 bases sitting between them. CDR3 length equals 14 residues. Per the germline V gene, CDR1 is MGHDK and CDR2 is SYGVNS. Written as DNA, the CDR3 is TGTGCCAGCAGTGAATTCCCCAACCAAGAGACCCAGTACTTC. Translation: CASSEFPNQETQYF.

The chain joins TRBV7-9 to TRBJ2-1, with TRBD2 as a possible D gene (6 bases). This CDR3 spans 14 amino acids. Trimming removed 1 base at V and 6 bases at J, with 10 bases between. CDR1 is SEHNR and CDR2 is FQNEAQ in the germline V gene (reference sequence). The CDR3 is CASSLVSSANEQFF. DNA for the CDR3: TGTGCCAGCAGCTTAGTTTCTAGCGCCAATGAGCAGTTCTTC.

The rearrangement links TRBV5-1 to TRBJ2-5; TRBD1 matches at 9 bases. V lost 0 bases and J lost 5; bases outside the gene matches: 8. The CDR3 is 16 amino acids. Germline CDR1 is SGHRS and CDR2 is YFSETQ. The CDR3 DNA sequence: TGCGCCAGCAGCTTGGGCCTCCGGGACAGGGAGGAGACCCAGTACTTC. Translating gives CASSLGLRDREETQYF.